These 29 T cell receptor beta chains came from one sample sequenced in a study of blood T cell repertoires in COVID-19. Sequencing was performed with immunoSEQ multiplex PCR; in TCRdb, only in-frame clones are kept and a portion is missing. The table lists approximately 230,000 clones, approximately 84% of them singletons, with about 1.7% in the top ten. Sequenced input: PBMCs or T cells enriched from blood (not recorded which). These receptors originate from a man aged 40-49 years who had recovered from COVID-19.

This chain connects TRBV18 to TRBJ2-2; no reliable D call. CDR1 and CDR2 from the germline V gene are KGHSH and LQKENI. This CDR3 spans 14 amino acids. Trimming removed 1 base at V and 3 bases at J, with 6 bases between. CDR3 in DNA: TGTGCCAGCTCACCACGGCAGGACACCGGGGAGCTGTTTTTT. Translation gives CASSPRQDTGELFF.

V usage is TRBV18 and J usage is TRBJ1-4; 7 bases match TRBD1. V trimming: 4 bases; J trimming: 4 bases; junction bases outside the gene matches: 6. Germline loops: CDR1 KGHSH, CDR2 LQKENI. This CDR3 is 15 amino acids long. The CDR3 sequence is CASSRGGSGNEKLFF. DNA of the CDR3: TGTGCCAGCTCACGAGGGGGCAGCGGTAATGAAAAACTGTTTTTT.

The chain combines TRBV24-1 with TRBJ2-5; 9 bases are shared with TRBD1. CDR3 length: 15 residues. Germline V CDR1 and CDR2: KGHDR, SFDVKD. Unmatched junction bases numbered 12, after V lost 9 bases and J lost 5 bases. The CDR3 protein is CATRPGTGISETQYF. The CDR3 nucleotides read TGTGCCACCCGACCAGGGACAGGGATCTCTGAGACCCAGTACTTC.

For the CDR3, the DNA is TGTGCCAGCAGCTTATCCCGTGGGACACTGGTAAACACTGAAGCTTTCTTT. Translating gives CASSLSRGTLVNTEAFF. The rearrangement links TRBV11-2 to TRBJ1-1, with D perhaps matching TRBD1 (6 bases). This CDR3 comprises 17 residues. CDR1 and CDR2 (germline): SGHAT, FQNNGV. Trimming shortened V by 2 bases and J by 2 bases, and 18 bases separated the two germline ends. The full variable domain, in which reference TRBV11-2 and TRBJ1-1 provide the parts outside the CDR3, is EAGVAQSPRYKIIEKRQSVAFWCNPISGHATLYWYQQILGQGPKLLIQFQNNGVVDDSQLPKDRFSAERLKGVDSTLKIQPAKLEDSAVYLCASSLSRGTLVNTEAFFGQGTRLTVV.

This chain joins TRBV12-3 or TRBV12-4 and TRBJ1-4; TRBD1 matches 11 bases. The CDR3 length is 13 residues. J gave up 6 bases and V 11 bases, and 5 bases lay outside the gene matches. CDR3 bases: TGTGCCGGGCGGACAGGGGGCGATGAAAAACTGTTTTTT. This sequence encodes CAGRTGGDEKLFF.

The genes are TRBV7-2 and TRBJ2-3; 9 nucleotides match TRBD2. The length of the CDR3 is 15 residues. V gave up 1 base and J gave up 4 bases; unmatched junction bases: 3. Germline CDR1 reads SGHTA; CDR2 reads FQGNSA. CDR3: CASSLVGGGADTQYF. The CDR3 DNA sequence: TGTGCCAGCAGCTTAGTGGGCGGGGGGGCAGATACGCAGTATTTT.

Written as DNA, the CDR3 is TGTGCCAGCAGTGACTCCGGCGGGGGTGACGGTACGCAGTATTTT. Residues: CASSDSGGGDGTQYF. The V call is TRBV6-4, the J call TRBJ2-3, with TRBD2 matching over 7 bases. V lost 0 bases, J lost 8 bases, and 8 bases stayed unmatched. CDR3 size: 15 residues. Germline CDR1 is MRHNA and CDR2 is SNTAGT.

The chain couples TRBV5-1 to TRBJ2-3; 13 bases map to TRBD2. V lost 3 bases to trimming and J lost 6 bases; unmatched junction nucleotides: 13. Germline CDR1 SGHRS, CDR2 YFSETQ. This CDR3 has 18 amino acids. In DNA form, the CDR3 reads TGCGCCAGCAGCTCCCTTCCGGGACTAGCGGGACTGGGGGATACGCAGTATTTT. It encodes CASSSLPGLAGLGDTQYF.

V is TRBV5-6 and J is TRBJ2-1; TRBD1 is a possible D gene (6 bases). Germline V gives CDR1 SGHDT, CDR2 YYEEEE. CDR3 length: 15 residues. The V end was cut by 4 bases, the J end by 2 bases, with 13 bases between. CDR3 residues: CASSPGWGPYNEQFF. CDR3 bases: TGTGCCAGCAGCCCAGGCTGGGGGCCCTACAATGAGCAGTTCTTC.

The rearrangement uses TRBV12-3 or TRBV12-4 and TRBJ2-7; tentative D call: TRBD1 (5 bases). The CDR3 runs 13 residues. V was trimmed by 1 base and J by 7 bases, leaving 11 bases between them. The CDR3 loop reads CASSLGTAGEQYF. CDR3 in DNA: TGTGCCAGCAGTTTAGGGACCGCAGGGGAGCAGTACTTC.

The chain links TRBV6-1 to TRBJ1-1, with 8 bases identical to TRBD1. The germline V gene encodes CDR1 MNHNS and CDR2 SASEGT. There are 14 residues in the CDR3. V was pared by 3 bases and J by 1 base, with 1 base of the junction left unmatched. The CDR3 nucleotides are TGTGCCAGCAGTGACAGGGGGCGGAACACTGAAGCTTTCTTT. This codes for CASSDRGRNTEAFF.

The chain uses TRBV3-1 (or the pseudogene TRBV3-2) and TRBJ2-5; no clear D. Per the germline V gene, CDR1 is LGHDT and CDR2 is YNNKEL (reference sequence). CDR3 length: 13 amino acids. The ends were cut back, 0 bases at V and 9 bases at J, with 11 bases in the middle. The CDR3 protein is CASSQDRVTPQYF. The CDR3 bases are TGTGCCAGCAGCCAAGACCGGGTCACCCCCCAGTACTTC.

The chain joins TRBV5-4 to TRBJ2-7, with D perhaps matching TRBD1 (6 bases). The CDR3 length is 13 residues. V lost 0 bases and J lost 6, with 10 bases in between. Germline V gene data show CDR1 as SGHNT and CDR2 as YYREEE (reference sequence). The CDR3 DNA reads TGTGCCAGCAGCTTGGGACAGGTGACCGAGCAGTACTTC. Amino acids: CASSLGQVTEQYF.

The chain employs TRBV2 and TRBJ1-1; TRBD1 aligns across 7 bases. The length of the CDR3 is 13 residues. V lost 6 bases, J lost 2 bases, and 3 bases stayed unmatched. The germline V gene has CDR1 SNHLY and CDR2 FYNNEI. The CDR3 loop is CASRGTANTEAFF. The CDR3 DNA follows: TGTGCCAGCAGAGGGACAGCCAACACTGAAGCTTTCTTT.

The rearrangement uses TRBV29-1 and TRBJ1-1; 7 bases are shared with TRBD1. V was pared by 4 bases and J by 2 bases, with 4 bases of the junction left unmatched. The germline V gene has CDR1 SQVTM and CDR2 ANQGSEA. The CDR3 has 13 amino acids. The chain's CDR3 is CSVGDSTNTEAFF. The CDR3, as DNA: TGCAGCGTTGGGGACAGTACCAACACTGAAGCTTTCTTT.

The chain is built from TRBV30 and TRBJ1-1; the D is unclear. From germline, CDR1 is GTSNPN and CDR2 SVGIG (reference sequence). Trimming removed 3 bases from V and 6 bases from J, with 5 bases in between. The CDR3 totals 10 residues. The CDR3 DNA reads TGTGCCTGGAGACGGTCTGAAGCTTTCTTT. Translated, it gives CAWRRSEAFF.

The rearrangement uses TRBV12-5 and TRBJ2-1; the match to TRBD2 covers 7 bases. The V gene's germline CDR1 is LGHNT and CDR2 FRNRAP. The junction had 9 bases not matched to a gene; V was cut back by 4 bases and J by 12 bases. The CDR3 is 13 amino acids. CDR3 DNA: TGTGCTAGTGGTTCCTCCCCGGGGGGACGGCAGTTCTTC. Its translation is CASGSSPGGRQFF.

The J gene is TRBJ1-4, the V gene TRBV29-1; the D is unclear. Trimming took off 4 bases at V and 6 bases at J, with 9 bases between the two ends. The length of the CDR3 is 12 residues. Germline CDR1 reads SQVTM; CDR2 reads ANQGSEA. Written as DNA, the CDR3 is TGCAGCGTTGGGGCGGAGGATGAAAAACTGTTTTTT. This translates into CSVGAEDEKLFF.

The genes are TRBV7-9 and TRBJ1-6, with 8 bases lining up with TRBD1. CDR3 length: 15 amino acids. CDR1 SEHNR and CDR2 FQNEAQ come from the germline V gene (reference sequence). Trimming removed 6 bases from V and 7 bases from J; junction bases left unmatched: 8. CDR3 amino acids: CASRTNRGLNSPLHF. The CDR3 coding sequence is TGTGCCAGCAGAACCAACAGGGGGTTGAATTCACCCCTCCACTTT.

This rearrangement joins TRBV29-1 to TRBJ2-7, with 11 nucleotides matching TRBD2. V lost 3 bases, J lost 3 bases, and 13 bases stayed unmatched. The germline V gene encodes CDR1 SQVTM and CDR2 ANQGSEA. This CDR3 has 17 amino acids. The CDR3 region has the DNA TGCAGCGTTGAGGGGGATGAAACTAGCGGGAGTTTCTACGAGCAGTACTTC. Its translation is CSVEGDETSGSFYEQYF.

The chain's CDR3 is CASKGTNTEAFF. The CDR3 DNA sequence: TGTGCCAGCAAAGGGACTAACACTGAAGCTTTCTTT. The V and J genes are TRBV7-9 and TRBJ1-1, with D possibly TRBD1 on 5 matching bases. The CDR3 spans 12 residues. Germline V gene sequence: CDR1 SEHNR, CDR2 FQNEAQ (reference sequence). Trimming cost V 7 bases and J 2 bases, with 8 bases left between them. The full variable domain, with the rest looked up from reference TRBV7-9 and TRBJ1-1, is DTGVSQNPRHKITKRGQNVTFRCDPISEHNRLYWYRQTLGQGPEFLTYFQNEAQLEKSRLLSDRFSAERPKGSFSTLEIQRTEQGDSAMYLCASKGTNTEAFFGQGTRLTVV.

The chain uses TRBV14 and TRBJ2-7, with a weak D call TRBD2 (6 bases). V lost 4 bases and J lost 7, with 23 bases in between. CDR1 is SGHDN and CDR2 is FVKESK in the germline V gene. This CDR3 contains 16 residues. The CDR3 nucleotides read TGTGCCAGCAGCCGCCTGACTAGGCGGAGCAATGGGGAGCAGTACTTC. It codes for CASSRLTRRSNGEQYF.

The gene calls are TRBV7-7 and TRBJ2-3, with a possible D match to TRBD2 (6 bases). Trimming stripped 5 bases from V and 2 bases from J, with 17 bases between. Germline CDR1 reads SSHAT; CDR2 reads FNYEAQ (reference sequence). CDR3 size: 16 residues. CDR3 region: CASSAKLAGDTDTQYF. The CDR3 bases are TGTGCCAGCAGCGCGAAACTAGCTGGGGACACAGATACGCAGTATTTT.

Here the CDR3 DNA reads TGTGCCAGCAGTTACTCGGCGGACACTGAAGCTTTCTTT. Encoded protein: CASSYSADTEAFF. The chain links TRBV6-5 to TRBJ1-1, with D hard to call. CDR1 and CDR2 from the germline V gene are MNHEY and SVGAGI. The ends were cut back, 0 bases at V and 3 bases at J, with 5 bases in the middle. This CDR3 region has 13 residues.

The rearrangement joins TRBV6-5 to TRBJ1-2, with D perhaps TRBD1 (6 bases). Germline values: CDR1 MNHEY, CDR2 SVGAGI. V lost 6 bases and J lost 4, with 15 bases in between. The CDR3 length is 14 residues. The CDR3 nucleotides are TGTGCCAGCAGCGTCCTGCGGGGGCCCTATGGCTACACCTTC. Its translation: CASSVLRGPYGYTF.

The genes are TRBV4-3 and TRBJ1-5; D not resolved. V gave up 0 bases and J gave up 9 bases, with 9 bases separating them. The length of the CDR3 is 13 residues. CDR1 is LGHNA and CDR2 is YSLEER in the germline V gene. As DNA, the CDR3 is TGCGCCAGCAGCCAAGATTTCTCCGGGCCCCAGCATTTT. This codes for CASSQDFSGPQHF.

The chain carries TRBV5-4 and TRBJ2-3; D perhaps matches TRBD2 (5 bases). Germline V gene data show CDR1 as SGHNT and CDR2 as YYREEE (reference sequence). This CDR3 is built from 14 residues. V was pared by 1 base and J by 4 bases, with 10 bases between. Here the CDR3 DNA reads TGTGCCAGCAGCTTGCCCGGGGAGTCAGATACGCAGTATTTT. It yields the protein CASSLPGESDTQYF. Full variable domain (remainder filled in from reference TRBV5-4 and TRBJ2-3): ETGVTQSPTHLIKTRGQQVTLRCSSQSGHNTVSWYQQALGQGPQFIFQYYREEENGRGNFPPRFSGLQFPNYSSELNVNALELDDSALYLCASSLPGESDTQYFGPGTRLTVL.

This sequence joins TRBV5-1 and TRBJ2-7, with TRBD1 as a possible D gene (5 bases). The CDR3 runs 13 residues. The ends were cut back, 2 bases at V and 2 bases at J, with 8 bases in the middle. Germline CDR1 reads SGHRS; CDR2 reads YFSETQ. This CDR3 reads CASSFGQTYEQYF. Written as DNA, the CDR3 is TGCGCCAGCAGCTTCGGACAAACCTACGAGCAGTACTTC.

The J gene is TRBJ1-5, the V gene TRBV4-2; 10 positions agree with TRBD1. CDR1 LGHNA and CDR2 YNFKEQ come from the germline V gene. The CDR3 totals 15 residues. J gave up 6 bases and V 5 bases, and 7 bases lay outside the gene matches. In DNA form, the CDR3 reads TGTGCCAGCAGCGCGGACAGGGGGGAGGGTCAGCCCCAGCATTTT. As protein: CASSADRGEGQPQHF.